This note documents a single T cell receptor beta chain sequence. The antigen remains unidentified. This sample was included in a study of T cells after yellow fever vaccination. Germline CDR1 and CDR2: MNHEY and SVGAGI. V lost 2 bases to trimming and J lost 0 bases; unmatched junction nucleotides: 10. There are 18 residues in the CDR3. Production of TCR cDNA was by 5'RACE template switching, which also added a universal primer site and UMIs. TCRdb reprocessed the 5' RACE reads via MiXCR and lists one record per CDR3 protein. The profile covers a few hundred thousand distinct CDR3 sequences, with over 4% appearing a single time and 20% to 25% taken by the ten largest. Study conclusions and caveats: The secondary response peaked faster, at day 5 versus 15, but was weaker. Just a small share of clonotypes turned up in the CD4 compartment as well as the CD8 compartment.

The receptor comes from a man aged 18 to 29 who received the YFV17D yellow fever vaccine. The rearrangement joins TRBV6-5 to TRBJ1-1; 9 bases match TRBD1. Sequencing used PBMCs, obtained 5 days after the yellow fever booster vaccination. The DNA of the CDR3 is TGTGCCAGCAGTTACGAATACAACAGGGGGCCCTTGAACACTGAAGCTTTCTTT. The encoded protein is CASSYEYNRGPLNTEAFF.